This paragraph covers one T cell receptor beta chain sequence. Antigen unknown. Losses at the gene ends were 8 bases for V and 4 bases for J; bases not matched to a gene: 8. The CDR3 runs to 15 residues. Germline values: CDR1 LNHNV, CDR2 YYDKDF (reference sequence). This specimen belongs to a study of response to subunit inactivated influenza vaccine. Overall study results and limits: Each seasonal influenza vaccination recruits few new T cells, the authors suggested.

TCRdb reanalysed the RT-PCR reads using MiXCR and keeps one entry per CDR3 protein. Of more than 600,000 distinct CDR3 sequences in the sample, under 20% are singletons; the top ten hold 9.5% to 13%. The sequencing here drew on PBMCs from blood, taken 5 days after vaccination. The rearrangement joins TRBV15 to TRBJ2-3, with TRBD2 matching 11 bases. The sequence derives from a man aged 45-65 years who received an inactivated influenza vaccine. The CDR3 sequence: CATVVAGGPSDTQYF. In DNA, the CDR3 is TGTGCCACCGTTGTAGCGGGAGGGCCGTCAGATACGCAGTATTTT.